These 22 T cell receptor beta chains were all obtained from the same sample, sequenced in a study of T cell responses to AZD1222 COVID-19 vaccine. TCRdb's copy holds only in-frame clones and misses some; the assay was immunoSEQ multiplex PCR. The sample holds about 160,000 clones; about 93% are singletons and the top ten take around 2.9%. The sequences come from peripheral blood, collected 28 days after the second AZD1222 dose. These receptor sequences come from an adult who received the AZD1222 COVID-19 vaccine.

The V and J genes are TRBV5-1 and TRBJ2-5, with 11 bases aligning to TRBD2. V lost 1 base, J lost 2 bases, and 4 bases stayed unmatched. Germline CDR1 reads SGHRS; CDR2 reads YFSETQ. The CDR3 has 16 amino acids. CDR3 loop: CASSLTSGRPQETQYF. The CDR3 DNA follows: TGCGCCAGCAGCTTGACTAGCGGGAGACCTCAAGAGACCCAGTACTTC.

The chain uses TRBV29-1 and TRBJ2-5; D gene uncertain. The germline gives CDR1 SQVTM, CDR2 ANQGSEA. The CDR3 consists of 11 residues. Trimming took off 6 bases at V and 4 bases at J, with 9 bases between the two ends. This CDR3 is CSVGRPETQYF. The CDR3 region has the DNA TGCAGCGTAGGTCGCCCAGAGACCCAGTACTTC.

This clone was seen just once. CDR3 residues: CASSSQETQYF. The CDR3 DNA reads TGTGCCAGCAGTTCCCAAGAGACCCAGTACTTC. The rearrangement joins TRBV6-6 to TRBJ2-5; D gene uncertain. The CDR3 runs to 11 residues. Germline V gives CDR1 MNHNY, CDR2 SVGAGI (reference sequence). V lost 4 bases and J lost 1, with 1 base in between.

The chain couples TRBV29-1 to TRBJ2-1; 11 bases are a match to TRBD1. CDR1 is SQVTM and CDR2 is ANQGSEA in the germline V gene. Unmatched junction bases numbered 2, after V lost 7 bases and J lost 6 bases. This CDR3 is 12 amino acids long. The chain's CDR3 is CSGGTGGNEQFF. In DNA, the CDR3 is TGCAGCGGCGGGACAGGGGGCAATGAGCAGTTCTTC.

CDR3 protein: CATASGRSSYNEQFF. The DNA for the CDR3 is TGTGCCACCGCTAGCGGGAGGAGCTCCTACAATGAGCAGTTCTTC. This chain joins TRBV19 and TRBJ2-1; TRBD2 matches at 11 bases. With 10 bases clipped from V and 0 bases from J, the junction kept 5 bases outside the gene matches. This CDR3 contains 15 residues. Germline V gene lookup returns CDR1 LNHDA and CDR2 SQIVND (reference sequence).

The V and J genes are TRBV18 and TRBJ2-7; D may be TRBD1 or TRBD2 (5 bases each). The CDR3 has 14 amino acids. The V end was cut by 2 bases, the J end by 5 bases, with 13 bases between. CDR1 and CDR2 from the germline V gene are KGHSH and LQKENI. CDR3 nucleotide sequence: TGTGCCAGCTCACCAAGTAATCGGGGACACGAGCAGTACTTC. It yields the protein CASSPSNRGHEQYF. Using reference TRBV18 and TRBJ2-7 for the parts outside the CDR3, the full variable domain is NAGVMQNPRHLVRRRGQEARLRCSPMKGHSHVYWYRQLPEEGLKFMVYLQKENIIDESGMPKERFSAEFPKEGPSILRIQQVVRGDSAAYFCASSPSNRGHEQYFGPGTRLTVT.

The V call is TRBV12-5, the J call TRBJ1-3, with D unclear. Trimming pared 2 bases from V and 0 bases from J, leaving 11 bases between. The CDR3 sequence is 16 residues long. Per germline, CDR1 LGHNT and CDR2 FRNRAP. CDR3 in DNA: TGTGCTAGTGGTTTGACCGTCTCCCCCTCTGGAAACACCATATATTTT. It specifies CASGLTVSPSGNTIYF.

V is TRBV3-1 (or the pseudogene TRBV3-2) and J is TRBJ2-5; 7 bases map to TRBD2. Germline CDR1 LGHDT, CDR2 YNNKEL (reference sequence). The J segment lost 3 bases and the V segment lost 0 bases, leaving 10 bases of the junction unmatched. The CDR3 consists of 17 residues. CDR3 amino acids: CASSQERLARRKETQYF. The CDR3 bases are TGTGCCAGCAGCCAAGAGAGACTAGCAAGAAGAAAAGAGACCCAGTACTTC.

V gene TRBV5-1 combines with J gene TRBJ1-1; no reliable D call. The CDR3 sequence is 14 residues long. Germline CDR1 reads SGHRS; CDR2 reads YFSETQ. V shed 4 bases and J shed 0 bases, with 10 bases lying between them. The CDR3 DNA follows: TGCGCCAGCAGCCCTACCGAATTGAACACTGAAGCTTTCTTT. Its translation: CASSPTELNTEAFF.

This sequence joins TRBV18 and TRBJ2-5, with 8 bases identical to TRBD2. The CDR3 consists of 14 residues. Germline-derived CDR1 and CDR2 are KGHSH and LQKENI. The J segment lost 3 bases and the V segment lost 3 bases, leaving 3 bases of the junction unmatched. The CDR3 protein is CASSPVLAEETQYF. CDR3 in DNA: TGTGCCAGCTCACCTGTACTAGCGGAAGAGACCCAGTACTTC.

The V gene is TRBV6-5, the J gene TRBJ1-1, with a possible D match to TRBD1 (5 bases). The germline CDR1 and CDR2 sequences are MNHEY and SVGAGI. The CDR3 spans 16 residues. V was clipped by 0 bases and J by 1 base, with 12 bases between them. Written as DNA, the CDR3 is TGTGCCAGCAGTTACTCCGGGGGACTTAAGAACACTGAAGCTTTCTTT. Its protein is CASSYSGGLKNTEAFF.

This chain joins TRBV21-1 and TRBJ2-7; the D segment call TRBD1 is taken from the table without a DNA check. TRBV21-1 counts as a pseudogene. The CDR3 runs to 15 residues. The CDR3 sequence: CASSNKRDFTGPQGF. In DNA, the CDR3 is TGTGCCAGCAGCAATAAACGGGATTTCACAGGCCCACAGGGATTC.

This rearrangement joins TRBV29-1 to TRBJ1-1, with D perhaps TRBD1 (5 bases). This CDR3 is built from 13 residues. The germline V and J ends were trimmed by 3 bases and 1 base, with 9 bases remaining between them. Germline-derived CDR1 and CDR2 are SQVTM and ANQGSEA. CDR3 residues: CSVDAGRNTEAFF. DNA of the CDR3: TGCAGCGTTGATGCAGGGAGGAACACTGAAGCTTTCTTT. The full variable domain, completed using reference TRBV29-1 and TRBJ1-1, is SAVISQKPSRDICQRGTSLTIQCQVDSQVTMMFWYRQQPGQSLTLIATANQGSEATYESGFVIDKFPISRPNLTFSTLTVSNMSPEDSSIYLCSVDAGRNTEAFFGQGTRLTVV.

For the CDR3, the DNA is TGTGCCAGCAGCAAGCGGACTAGCGACTACTCCTACAATGAGCAGTTCTTC. Translation gives CASSKRTSDYSYNEQFF. The chain joins TRBV7-9 to TRBJ2-1, with 9 bases aligning to TRBD2. The germline V gene has CDR1 SEHNR and CDR2 FQNEAQ (reference sequence). The CDR3 has 17 residues. The V segment lost 5 bases and the J segment 0 bases; nucleotides outside the gene matches: 8.

V is TRBV7-9 and J is TRBJ2-2; 7 nucleotides align to TRBD2. Germline V gene data show CDR1 as SEHNR and CDR2 as FQNEAQ (reference sequence). This CDR3 contains 13 residues. With V trimmed by 8 bases and J by 0 bases, 0 bases remained unmatched. The CDR3 DNA is TGTGCCAGCGGGAGGGCGAACACCGGGGAGCTGTTTTTT. Translated: CASGRANTGELFF.

This chain joins TRBV5-1 and TRBJ2-2, with 7 bases matching TRBD1. V gave up 3 bases and J gave up 0 bases; unmatched junction bases: 2. The CDR3 contains 15 residues. The germline V gene encodes CDR1 SGHRS and CDR2 YFSETQ. The CDR3 is CASSWGQPNTGELFF. CDR3 DNA: TGCGCCAGCAGCTGGGGACAGCCGAACACCGGGGAGCTGTTTTTT. The whole variable domain, remainder taken from reference TRBV5-1 and TRBJ2-2, is KAGVTQTPRYLIKTRGQQVTLSCSPISGHRSVSWYQQTPGQGLQFLFEYFSETQRNKGNFPGRFSGRQFSNSRSEMNVSTLELGDSALYLCASSWGQPNTGELFFGEGSRLTVL.

The chain has TRBV2 and TRBJ1-2; 9 bases map to TRBD1. V lost 4 bases, J lost 4 bases, and 4 bases stayed unmatched. The germline V gene has CDR1 SNHLY and CDR2 FYNNEI. CDR3 size: 14 residues. The CDR3 DNA reads TGTGCCAGCAGTGGGACAGGGGACGGCTATGGCTACACCTTC. Translation: CASSGTGDGYGYTF.

This clone was found a few times. This chain uses TRBV5-8 with TRBJ2-2; D unresolved. The length of the CDR3 is 15 residues. Germline CDR1 and CDR2: SGHTS and YDEGEE. V shed 2 bases and J shed 3 bases, with 11 bases lying between them. This CDR3 reads CASSLSQVHTGELFF. CDR3 DNA sequence: TGTGCCAGCAGCTTAAGCCAGGTCCACACCGGGGAGCTGTTTTTT.

The rearrangement uses TRBV27 and TRBJ1-1; TRBD1 matches at 7 bases. This CDR3 region has 12 residues. Germline CDR1 is MNHEY and CDR2 is SMNVEV (reference sequence). J lost 11 bases, V lost 2 bases, and 5 bases had no gene match. CDR3 nucleotide sequence: TGTGCCAGCAGTTTAGAGACAGGGAAGGCTTTCTTT. Its protein product is CASSLETGKAFF.

This chain joins TRBV2 and TRBJ1-1, with 8 bases aligning to TRBD1. The junction had 9 bases not matched to a gene; V was cut back by 8 bases and J by 4 bases. The CDR3 extends over 14 amino acids. Germline values: CDR1 SNHLY, CDR2 FYNNEI. The CDR3 protein is CASAFTDRGTEAFF. The CDR3 nucleotides read TGTGCCAGCGCCTTTACAGACAGGGGCACTGAAGCTTTCTTT.

The rearrangement uses TRBV5-6 and TRBJ1-2; D is uncertain. The germline V and J ends were trimmed by 1 base and 3 bases, with 10 bases remaining between them. Looked up from germline, CDR1 is SGHDT and CDR2 is YYEEEE. The CDR3 consists of 14 residues. This CDR3 is CASSLIRGDYGYTF. DNA of the CDR3: TGTGCCAGCAGCTTGATTCGGGGAGACTATGGCTACACCTTC.

The chain is built from TRBV18 and TRBJ1-2; D is uncertain. The CDR3 has 14 amino acids. Germline lookup yields CDR1 KGHSH and CDR2 LQKENI. V was clipped by 0 bases and J by 4 bases, with 9 bases between them. DNA for the CDR3: TGTGCCAGCTCACCACCGGAGACACCCTATGGCTACACCTTC. It specifies CASSPPETPYGYTF. Supplemented by reference TRBV18 and TRBJ1-2, the full variable domain reads NAGVMQNPRHLVRRRGQEARLRCSPMKGHSHVYWYRQLPEEGLKFMVYLQKENIIDESGMPKERFSAEFPKEGPSILRIQQVVRGDSAAYFCASSPPETPYGYTFGSGTRLTVV.